Each of the 18 T cell receptor beta chains below was sequenced from the same sample in a study of T cells in Graves' hyperthyroidism and ophthalmopathy. Amplified TCR beta CDR3 regions derived from RNA transcripts. An initial round of RT-PCR targeting the TCR CDR3 relied on the HTBI primer set. In TCRdb, the multiplex PCR reads were re-called with MiXCR into one record per CDR3 protein. The table records about 300,000 distinct CDR3 sequences, approximately 19% of them present only once. The sequenced sample consisted of blood. Every receptor here comes from a man aged 45-65 years with Graves' ophthalmopathy.

There are many counts of this clonotype. The chain uses TRBV7-9 and TRBJ2-5; TRBD1 matches 7 bases. Germline assignment: CDR1 SEHNR and CDR2 FQNEAQ (reference sequence). There are 16 residues in the CDR3. The V gene end was trimmed by 5 bases and the J gene end by 5 bases; junction bases not matched to a gene: 14. The CDR3 DNA is TGTGCCAGCAGCCGAGGACAGGCGTATCGTAGGGAGACCCAGTACTTC. This codes for CASSRGQAYRRETQYF.

There are many counts of this clonotype. V gene TRBV2 combines with J gene TRBJ2-1; no reliable D call. Trimming shortened V by 7 bases and J by 1 base, and 11 bases separated the two germline ends. Germline lookup yields CDR1 SNHLY and CDR2 FYNNEI. CDR3 size: 14 residues. In DNA form, the CDR3 reads TGTGCCAGCAAAAGATCCCCATCCTACAATGAGCAGTTCTTC. Protein product: CASKRSPSYNEQFF.

This clonotype was picked up a small number of times. The J gene is TRBJ1-3, the V gene TRBV2; D not certain. V was pared by 2 bases and J by 3 bases, with 14 bases between. The CDR3 consists of 16 residues. Per the germline V gene, CDR1 is SNHLY and CDR2 is FYNNEI. The CDR3, as DNA: TGTGCCAGCAGTGAATATAACCCGGGGAGTGGAAACACCATATATTTT. Protein sequence: CASSEYNPGSGNTIYF.

This clonotype was picked up many times. The chain combines TRBV3-1 with TRBJ1-4, with no clear D. Trimming cost V 0 bases and J 10 bases, with 3 bases left between them. Per the germline V gene, CDR1 is LGHDT and CDR2 is YNNKEL (reference sequence). This CDR3 has 11 residues. CDR3 protein: CASSQDRKLFF. In DNA, the CDR3 is TGTGCCAGCAGCCAAGACCGAAAACTGTTTTTT.

There are many counts of this clonotype. This rearrangement joins TRBV2 to TRBJ2-7, with a tentative D call TRBD1 (5 bases). Germline V gene data show CDR1 as SNHLY and CDR2 as FYNNEI. The V and J ends lost 2 bases and 5 bases respectively, with 16 bases between them. CDR3 length: 15 residues. CDR3 sequence (DNA): TGTGCCAGCAGTGAACCAGGGAAACCCCCTAACGAGCAGTACTTC. Translated, it gives CASSEPGKPPNEQYF.

At least ten counts were recorded for this clonotype. The rearrangement uses TRBV28 and TRBJ1-1; weak D call: TRBD1 (5 bases). The V and J ends lost 8 bases and 1 base respectively, with 23 bases between them. This CDR3 comprises 17 residues. CDR1 and CDR2 (germline): MDHEN, SYDVKM. The CDR3 DNA sequence: TGTGCCAGCTCAGTTTTGGCCGGGGGTGGGGGGAACACTGAAGCTTTCTTT. The encoded protein is CASSVLAGGGGNTEAFF.

This chain joins TRBV6-9 and TRBJ2-7; the match to TRBD2 covers 9 bases. The germline V gene encodes CDR1 MNHGY and CDR2 SVAAGI. The V gene end was trimmed by 3 bases and the J gene end by 4 bases; junction bases not matched to a gene: 13. The CDR3 length is 17 residues. The CDR3 sequence is CASSYALRLAEIYEQYF. CDR3 in DNA: TGTGCCAGCAGTTACGCTCTCCGACTAGCGGAGATTTACGAGCAGTACTTC.

The chain carries TRBV7-3 and TRBJ2-1; D may be TRBD2 (5 bases). Trimming pared 5 bases from V and 0 bases from J, leaving 11 bases between. The CDR3 has 15 residues. CDR1 is SGHTA, CDR2 FQGTGA, per germline. The CDR3 DNA is TGTGCCAGCAGCCCGGAAGGGAGCTCCTACAATGAGCAGTTCTTC. Translated: CASSPEGSSYNEQFF.

The chain is built from TRBV7-9 and TRBJ2-2; no firm D call. Germline CDR1 and CDR2: SEHNR and FQNEAQ (reference sequence). This CDR3 region has 12 residues. The V end was cut by 4 bases, the J end by 5 bases, with 5 bases between. The CDR3, as DNA: TGTGCCAGCAGCTCACCTACCGGGGAGCTGTTTTTT. It specifies CASSSPTGELFF.

V is TRBV20-1 and J is TRBJ1-6; TRBD1 matches at 11 bases. V shed 4 bases, J shed 6 bases, and the junction held 8 bases outside the gene matches. Germline values: CDR1 DFQATT, CDR2 SNEGSKA (reference sequence). This CDR3 has 16 residues. CDR3 in DNA: TGCAGTGCTACAGAACGGACAGGGGGCGGTAATTCACCCCTCCACTTT. It codes for CSATERTGGGNSPLHF.

This clonotype came up a few times. V usage is TRBV28 and J usage is TRBJ1-2; D gene ambiguous. CDR1 and CDR2 from the germline V gene are MDHEN and SYDVKM. The CDR3 has 12 amino acids. V lost 6 bases to trimming and J lost 5 bases, with 10 bases between them. Written as DNA, the CDR3 is TGTGCCAGCAGCCCTGGATGGTATGGCTACACCTTC. This sequence encodes CASSPGWYGYTF.

This clonotype was detected a few times. The chain links TRBV4-2 to TRBJ2-1; weak D call: TRBD2 (5 bases). CDR1 and CDR2 from the germline V gene are LGHNA and YNFKEQ. This CDR3 contains 13 residues. V lost 3 bases to trimming and J lost 10 bases, with 13 bases between them. The CDR3 spells CASSQATSGEQFF. Written as DNA, the CDR3 is TGTGCCAGCAGCCAGGCTACCTCGGGGGAGCAGTTCTTC.

This clonotype was detected once. In DNA, the CDR3 is TGTGCCAGCAGCCGCGGGGGCGGGAGGGCAAGTCGATCGGATACGCAGTATTTT. It specifies CASSRGGGRASRSDTQYF. The chain joins TRBV7-2 to TRBJ2-3; 9 bases line up with TRBD2. Germline V gene sequence: CDR1 SGHTA, CDR2 FQGNSA. The CDR3 contains 18 residues. Trimming took 5 bases from V and 6 from J; bases not matched to a gene: 18.

This clonotype has a handful of counts. The chain joins TRBV6-1 to TRBJ2-1, with 10 nucleotides matching TRBD2. This CDR3 comprises 13 residues. The ends lost 11 bases at V and 4 bases at J; junction bases unmatched: 5. Germline V gene lookup returns CDR1 MNHNS and CDR2 SASEGT. CDR3 loop: CALTSGFYNEQFF. In DNA, the CDR3 is TGTGCCTTGACTAGCGGGTTTTACAATGAGCAGTTCTTC.

This clonotype was found many times. This chain uses TRBV20-1 with TRBJ2-2; unclear D gene. The CDR3 covers 14 residues. CDR1 and CDR2 (germline): DFQATT, SNEGSKA (reference sequence). Trimming removed 5 bases at V and 3 bases at J, with 13 bases between. The CDR3 sequence is CSARWRGDTGELFF. CDR3 nucleotides: TGCAGTGCTCGATGGAGAGGTGACACCGGGGAGCTGTTTTTT.

In its sample, this clonotype was seen many times. The genes are TRBV3-1 and TRBJ2-1; 9 bases match TRBD2. The V segment lost 2 bases and the J segment 9 bases; nucleotides outside the gene matches: 8. Germline V gene sequence: CDR1 LGHDT, CDR2 YNNKEL (reference sequence). The CDR3 runs to 15 residues. The CDR3: CASSQQAAGGSEQFF. The CDR3 region has the DNA TGTGCCAGCAGCCAACAGGCAGCGGGAGGTAGTGAGCAGTTCTTC.

J is TRBJ2-3 and V is TRBV20-1, with 8 bases identical to TRBD1. The V segment lost 4 bases and the J segment 4 bases; nucleotides outside the gene matches: 25. This CDR3 has 20 amino acids. Germline V lookup: CDR1 DFQATT, CDR2 SNEGSKA (reference sequence). CDR3 DNA: TGCAGTGCTATCCCCCTCCGGATCGACAGGGGTATCGGCGGGGCAGATACGCAGTATTTT. Its protein product is CSAIPLRIDRGIGGADTQYF.

A few counts support this clonotype. The rearrangement uses TRBV5-1 and TRBJ2-1; D gene unclear. CDR1 SGHRS and CDR2 YFSETQ come from the germline V gene. The CDR3 has 16 residues. Trimming took 2 bases from V and 1 from J, leaving 13 bases between them. In DNA, the CDR3 is TGCGCCAGCAGCTTTACCGGCCCCAGATCCTACAATGAGCAGTTCTTC. As protein: CASSFTGPRSYNEQFF.